The 29 T cell receptor beta chains given below trace back to one sample, sequenced in a study of T cell changes during pregnancy in multiple sclerosis. Some clones are missing from TCRdb's copy, which holds only in-frame ones; the method was immunoSEQ multiplex PCR. The sample lists about 79,000 clones, over 80% seen once, with around 0.45% in the top ten. Sequences were derived from CD4+ T cells from peripheral blood mononuclear cells, sampled in the second trimester of pregnancy. Every receptor here comes from a female donor with multiple sclerosis, enrolled in a pregnancy study.

The CDR3 bases are TGTGCCAGCAGTGCTGAACTAGCGGAACTAGCCAAAAACATTCAGTACTTC. Translation: CASSAELAELAKNIQYF. The gene calls are TRBV2 and TRBJ2-4, with TRBD2 matching 8 bases. V dropped 4 bases and J dropped 0; count of bases not matched to a gene: 8. The CDR3 is 17 amino acids. CDR1 is SNHLY, CDR2 FYNNEI, per germline.

This clone was seen just once. V is TRBV29-1 and J is TRBJ1-2; D remains unclear. Germline lookup yields CDR1 SQVTM and CDR2 ANQGSEA. The CDR3 runs 13 residues. V was clipped by 7 bases and J by 8 bases, with 20 bases between them. CDR3 nucleotide sequence: TGCAGCGCCGTAGAATCGGGGTTTGCGGGCTACACCTTC. Protein sequence: CSAVESGFAGYTF.

The chain is built from TRBV4-1 and TRBJ2-5; D ambiguous. Trimming stripped 0 bases from V and 2 bases from J, with 10 bases between. This CDR3 contains 15 residues. CDR1 is MGHRA and CDR2 is YSYEKL in the germline V gene. As DNA, the CDR3 is TGCGCCAGCAGCCAAGATGAGAAGCGTCAAGAGACCCAGTACTTC. Amino acid sequence: CASSQDEKRQETQYF.

J is TRBJ1-2 and V is TRBV7-2; 9 nucleotides line up with TRBD1. Germline CDR1 is SGHTA and CDR2 is FQGNSA. CDR3 length equals 15 residues. With 2 bases clipped from V and 2 bases from J, the junction kept 3 bases outside the gene matches. CDR3 residues: CASSLRQGGNYGYTF. The CDR3 nucleotides are TGTGCCAGCAGCTTACGACAGGGGGGCAACTATGGCTACACCTTC.

This rearrangement joins TRBV6-1 to TRBJ1-2; D is possibly TRBD1 (6 bases). This CDR3 has 16 residues. Trimming left V 2 bases short and J 5 bases short, with 18 bases between. Germline-derived CDR1 and CDR2 are MNHNS and SASEGT. DNA of the CDR3: TGTGCCAGCAGTGAATCGGGGGGGCGCTTAGGGTATGGCTACACCTTC. Translation gives CASSESGGRLGYGYTF.

This clone was seen only once. This chain joins TRBV6-6 and TRBJ2-3, with a weak D call TRBD2 (7 bases). The CDR3 consists of 16 residues. V dropped 7 bases and J dropped 1 base, with 18 bases sitting between them. In germline, CDR1 is MNHNY, CDR2 SVGAGI (reference sequence). The CDR3 loop reads CASTPRLAGGTDTQYF. CDR3 DNA sequence: TGTGCCAGCACCCCCAGACTAGCAGGGGGCACAGATACGCAGTATTTT.

This chain uses TRBV30 with TRBJ2-7, with 7 positions matching TRBD2. The junction had 8 bases not matched to a gene; V was cut back by 8 bases and J by 4 bases. Germline V lookup: CDR1 GTSNPN, CDR2 SVGIG (reference sequence). The length of the CDR3 is 12 residues. CDR3: CALRAGVYEQYF. The DNA for the CDR3 is TGTGCCCTGAGGGCGGGGGTGTACGAGCAGTACTTC.

This clone was seen just once. The V and J genes are TRBV29-1 and TRBJ2-7, with 7 nucleotides matching TRBD1. With 5 bases clipped from V and 3 bases from J, the junction kept 10 bases outside the gene matches. The CDR3 is 14 amino acids. CDR1 is SQVTM, CDR2 ANQGSEA, per germline. CDR3 region: CSVRIWDSGYEQYF. In DNA form, the CDR3 reads TGCAGCGTTCGCATCTGGGACAGTGGCTACGAGCAGTACTTC.

This clone has a single count. The chain is built from TRBV10-3 and TRBJ2-1; 10 nucleotides align to TRBD1. Germline V gene sequence: CDR1 ENHRY, CDR2 SYGVKD. This CDR3 is built from 14 residues. V lost 5 bases to trimming and J lost 10 bases; unmatched junction nucleotides: 8. The CDR3 loop is CAISTGQGPGEQFF. Here the CDR3 DNA reads TGTGCCATCAGTACGGGACAGGGGCCGGGGGAGCAGTTCTTC.

This rearrangement joins TRBV4-2 to TRBJ2-3; 15 nucleotides match TRBD2. Germline CDR1 is LGHNA and CDR2 is YNFKEQ. The CDR3 is made up of 24 amino acids. Trimming at V came to 1 base and at J to 0 bases, leaving 20 bases not matched to a gene. The DNA for the CDR3 is TGTGCCAGCAGCCAAGTCCGGACTAGCGGGAGGGGGTCCCACTTAACCGCTAGCACAGATACGCAGTATTTT. Translated, it gives CASSQVRTSGRGSHLTASTDTQYF.

The chain couples TRBV7-2 to TRBJ2-2; D is perhaps TRBD1 (5 bases). Germline CDR1 reads SGHTA; CDR2 reads FQGNSA. V was cut by 5 bases and J by 2 bases, with 12 bases left in between. The CDR3 contains 15 residues. CDR3 residues: CASSNRTTNTGELFF. The DNA of the CDR3 is TGTGCCAGCAGCAACCGGACAACCAACACCGGGGAGCTGTTTTTT.

The J gene is TRBJ2-3, the V gene TRBV15; 9 bases fit TRBD1. J was trimmed by 6 bases and V by 9 bases; bases with no gene match: 7. This CDR3 has 13 amino acids. Germline V CDR1 and CDR2: LNHNV, YYDKDF (reference sequence). This CDR3 reads CATEDRGLDTQYF. The CDR3 bases are TGTGCCACTGAGGACAGGGGCCTGGATACGCAGTATTTT.

This chain links TRBV27 with TRBJ2-7, with TRBD1 matching 9 bases. Germline V gene sequence: CDR1 MNHEY, CDR2 SMNVEV (reference sequence). The CDR3 has 17 amino acids. J gave up 4 bases and V 4 bases, and 14 bases lay outside the gene matches. CDR3: CASSSRTGAGFVYEQYF. The CDR3 bases are TGTGCCAGCAGTTCACGGACAGGGGCGGGATTTGTGTACGAGCAGTACTTC.

For the CDR3, the DNA is TGTGCCAGCAGTTATTATAATCAGCCCCAGCATTTT. Residues: CASSYYNQPQHF. V is TRBV5-6 and J is TRBJ1-5; D is unresolved. This CDR3 is built from 12 residues. With 5 bases removed from V and 4 bases from J, the gap between germline ends came to 7 bases. Germline-derived CDR1 and CDR2 are SGHDT and YYEEEE.

This clone occurred a few times. The rearrangement uses TRBV6-1 and TRBJ1-6; D possibly corresponds to TRBD1 (6 bases). Trimming removed 6 bases at V and 10 bases at J, with 13 bases between. The CDR3 consists of 13 residues. Germline V gene data show CDR1 as MNHNS and CDR2 as SASEGT. The CDR3 is CASSPRGPSPLHF. The CDR3 DNA is TGTGCCAGCAGCCCCAGGGGTCCATCACCCCTCCACTTT.

This chain joins TRBV28 and TRBJ2-3; weak D call: TRBD1 (6 bases). Trimming took off 2 bases at V and 6 bases at J, with 27 bases between the two ends. In germline, CDR1 is MDHEN, CDR2 SYDVKM. The CDR3 extends over 19 amino acids. CDR3 sequence (DNA): TGTGCCAGCAGTTTAGGCGTCGTAAGCGCTACAGGGATTCGCGATACGCAGTATTTT. This encodes CASSLGVVSATGIRDTQYF. Combining the CDR3 with reference TRBV28 and TRBJ2-3 gives the whole variable domain DVKVTQSSRYLVKRTGEKVFLECVQDMDHENMFWYRQDPGLGLRLIYFSYDVKMKEKGDIPEGYSVSREKKERFSLILESASTNQTSMYLCASSLGVVSATGIRDTQYFGPGTRLTVL.

Only one count was recorded for this clone. This chain connects TRBV9 to TRBJ2-6; D is perhaps TRBD1 (6 bases). The CDR3 is made up of 17 amino acids. Germline V gene lookup returns CDR1 SGDLS and CDR2 YYNGEE. With 2 bases removed from V and 0 bases from J, the gap between germline ends came to 12 bases. The CDR3 spells CASSVRQGSSGANVLTF. The CDR3 region has the DNA TGTGCCAGCAGCGTGAGGCAGGGGAGCTCTGGGGCCAACGTCCTGACTTTC.

The CDR3 here is CASSHRQIQETQYF. In nucleotides, the CDR3 is TGTGCCAGCAGCCACCGACAGATTCAAGAGACCCAGTACTTC. This chain links TRBV5-5 with TRBJ2-5; D possibly corresponds to TRBD1 (5 bases). Trimming removed 4 bases at V and 2 bases at J, with 12 bases between. The CDR3 contains 14 residues. Germline values: CDR1 SGHKS, CDR2 YYEKEE (reference sequence).

The V and J genes are TRBV30 and TRBJ2-3; 13 bases line up with TRBD2. Germline V gene sequence: CDR1 GTSNPN, CDR2 SVGIG (reference sequence). After removal of 2 bases from V and 6 bases from J, the junction contained 11 bases not matched to a gene. The length of the CDR3 is 17 residues. This CDR3 reads CAWSIGRTSGSKDTQYF. As DNA, the CDR3 is TGTGCCTGGAGTATAGGTAGGACTAGCGGGAGTAAGGATACGCAGTATTTT.

This rearrangement joins TRBV9 to TRBJ1-1; D is perhaps TRBD1 (6 bases). The V gene lost 0 bases and the J gene lost 11 bases, with 14 bases spanning the gap. The CDR3 covers 13 residues. CDR1 SGDLS and CDR2 YYNGEE come from the germline V gene. The CDR3 spells CASSVGAQGMAFF. The CDR3 nucleotides are TGTGCCAGCAGCGTAGGAGCCCAGGGGATGGCTTTCTTT.

The chain is built from TRBV6-6 and TRBJ2-1; D not certain. CDR1 MNHNY and CDR2 SVGAGI come from the germline V gene (reference sequence). CDR3 length: 13 amino acids. Trimming cost V 5 bases and J 7 bases, with 12 bases left between them. The CDR3 nucleotides read TGTGCCAGCAGTCGGCCCCAGGATAATGAGCAGTTCTTC. It yields the protein CASSRPQDNEQFF.

V gene TRBV5-6 combines with J gene TRBJ2-3; D not certain. The CDR3 consists of 11 residues. The ends were cut back, 4 bases at V and 6 bases at J, with 6 bases in the middle. Germline CDR1 SGHDT, CDR2 YYEEEE. The CDR3 reads CASSIADTQYF. CDR3 nucleotide sequence: TGTGCCAGCAGCATAGCTGATACGCAGTATTTT.

The rearrangement links TRBV6-1 to TRBJ2-7; D not certain. CDR1 is MNHNS and CDR2 is SASEGT in the germline V gene. With 6 bases removed from V and 2 bases from J, the gap between germline ends came to 11 bases. The CDR3 totals 13 residues. CDR3 sequence (DNA): TGTGCCAGCAGCCAGACAAACACCTACGAGCAGTACTTC. Translating gives CASSQTNTYEQYF.

The V and J genes are TRBV7-2 and TRBJ2-7; 11 positions match TRBD2. The V gene's germline CDR1 is SGHTA and CDR2 FQGNSA. V was clipped by 5 bases and J by 9 bases; unmatched bases: 15. The CDR3 totals 16 residues. The CDR3 region is CASSHQTSGELRVQYF. In DNA form, the CDR3 reads TGTGCCAGCAGCCACCAGACTAGCGGGGAACTACGAGTGCAGTACTTC.

The chain recombines TRBV6-5 with TRBJ2-6; no definite D call. V was clipped by 6 bases and J by 0 bases, with 6 bases between them. In germline, CDR1 is MNHEY, CDR2 SVGAGI. The CDR3 length is 14 residues. CDR3 sequence reads: CASRQLSGANVLTF. The CDR3 DNA reads as TGTGCCAGCAGGCAACTCTCTGGGGCCAACGTCCTGACTTTC.

The genes are TRBV7-2 and TRBJ2-3; 9 bases fit TRBD2. Germline V gene lookup returns CDR1 SGHTA and CDR2 FQGNSA. The CDR3 spans 15 residues. V shed 5 bases, J shed 0 bases, and the junction held 3 bases outside the gene matches. The CDR3 nucleotides read TGTGCCAGCAGCCCGCTAGCGGGAAGCACAGATACGCAGTATTTT. Translated: CASSPLAGSTDTQYF.

CDR3 sequence reads: CASSSRLSYEQYF. The CDR3 DNA reads as TGTGCCAGCAGTTCCCGTTTGAGCTACGAGCAGTACTTC. The chain combines TRBV27 with TRBJ2-7, with D uncertain. Trimming removed 4 bases from V and 3 bases from J, with 10 bases in between. Germline lookup yields CDR1 MNHEY and CDR2 SMNVEV (reference sequence). The CDR3 is made up of 13 amino acids.

The gene calls are TRBV5-6 and TRBJ1-3; possible D gene TRBD1, 5 bases. The CDR3 length is 14 residues. Germline assignment: CDR1 SGHDT and CDR2 YYEEEE. Trimming cost V 2 bases and J 8 bases, with 14 bases left between them. CDR3 nucleotide sequence: TGTGCCAGCAGCTTCCCCATCGGGGGGGACACCATATATTTT. As protein: CASSFPIGGDTIYF.

The gene calls are TRBV6-5 and TRBJ2-1; 7 bases are shared with TRBD2. The V gene's germline CDR1 is MNHEY and CDR2 SVGAGI. The CDR3 runs 14 residues. After removal of 7 bases from V and 7 bases from J, the junction contained 10 bases not matched to a gene. The CDR3 DNA sequence: TGTGCCAGCAAGTACGCGGGAGAAGGGAATGAGCAGTTCTTC. Residues: CASKYAGEGNEQFF.